The 15 T cell receptor beta chains in this list originate from one sample, sequenced in a study of OX40 agonist ivuxolimab in advanced cancers. The method was immunoSEQ multiplex PCR; TCRdb's version includes in-frame clones alone and lacks a portion of them. The sample holds tens of thousands of clones; over 70% are singletons and the top ten take 35% to 40%. This material consisted of CD4+ or CD8+ T cells sorted from blood, taken in a trial of the OX40 agonist ivuxolimab. The receptors here all came from an adult with an advanced solid tumor such as melanoma, head and neck, liver or kidney cancer.

V is TRBV25-1 and J is TRBJ2-5, with D possibly matching TRBD1 (5 bases). The CDR3 extends over 12 amino acids. From germline, CDR1 is MGHDK and CDR2 SYGVNS. Trimming removed 5 bases from V and 5 bases from J, with 9 bases in between. The CDR3 loop reads CASSLGAETQYF. The CDR3 DNA is TGTGCCAGCAGTTTAGGGGCGGAGACCCAGTACTTC.

The chain joins TRBV13 to TRBJ2-7, with 14 bases identical to TRBD2. V dropped 8 bases and J dropped 6; count of bases not matched to a gene: 6. Germline-derived CDR1 and CDR2 are PRHDT and FYEKMQ (reference sequence). This CDR3 spans 14 amino acids. The CDR3 DNA sequence: TGTGCCAGCTCTGGACTAGCGGGGGGAACCGAGCAGTACTTC. Protein: CASSGLAGGTEQYF.

The chain uses TRBV19 and TRBJ1-1, with TRBD1 as a possible D gene (5 bases). V dropped 6 bases and J dropped 2 bases, with 16 bases sitting between them. The CDR3 length is 15 residues. Looked up from germline, CDR1 is LNHDA and CDR2 is SQIVND (reference sequence). CDR3 bases: TGTGCCAGTAGCCCTCTGGAGGGGCTAAACACTGAAGCTTTCTTT. Amino acid sequence: CASSPLEGLNTEAFF.

This chain links TRBV9 with TRBJ2-5, with D tentatively TRBD2 (7 bases). Trimming pared 3 bases from V and 3 bases from J, leaving 12 bases between. The CDR3 extends over 14 amino acids. CDR1 and CDR2 (germline): SGDLS, YYNGEE. CDR3 protein: CASSDEGGKETQYF. CDR3 nucleotide sequence: TGTGCCAGCAGCGACGAGGGGGGGAAAGAGACCCAGTACTTC.

The gene calls are TRBV6-5 and TRBJ2-2; the D is unclear. This CDR3 is built from 15 residues. The germline V and J ends were trimmed by 2 bases and 4 bases, with 11 bases remaining between them. Germline CDR1 MNHEY, CDR2 SVGAGI. This CDR3 is CASSYTRAFTGELFF. The CDR3 DNA is TGTGCCAGCAGTTACACCCGGGCTTTCACCGGGGAGCTGTTTTTT.

V usage is TRBV7-3 and J usage is TRBJ2-5; a possible D gene is TRBD1 (5 bases). CDR1 and CDR2 from the germline V gene are SGHTA and FQGTGA. The ends were cut back, 2 bases at V and 3 bases at J, with 10 bases in the middle. The CDR3 extends over 14 amino acids. The DNA of the CDR3 is TGTGCCAGCAGCTTAGCCAGGGTAAAAGAGACCCAGTACTTC. Translation: CASSLARVKETQYF.

The chain carries TRBV21-1 and TRBJ1-5; the table gives TRBD1 as D, unverified against the DNA. TRBV21-1 is a documented pseudogene. This CDR3 contains 18 residues. The CDR3 region is CASSKTGTGQEGNQPQHF. The CDR3 coding sequence is TGTGCCAGCAGCAAAACCGGGACAGGGCAAGAGGGCAATCAGCCCCAGCATTTT.

Note on this clone: The sample carries other DNA sequences with the same CDR3. The CDR3 DNA reads TGTGCCAGCAGTTTAGGAGCGGGAGGGCCGGGGGAGCAGTTCTTC. Translation: CASSLGAGGPGEQFF. The V gene is TRBV27, the J gene TRBJ2-1; 10 bases fit TRBD2. The trim removed 2 bases at V and 10 bases at J, leaving 8 bases unmatched. The CDR3 spans 15 residues. The germline V gene encodes CDR1 MNHEY and CDR2 SMNVEV (reference sequence).

This sequence joins TRBV27 and TRBJ2-7; 9 positions match TRBD1. The CDR3 covers 13 residues. The J segment lost 3 bases and the V segment lost 8 bases, leaving 5 bases of the junction unmatched. The germline V gene encodes CDR1 MNHEY and CDR2 SMNVEV (reference sequence). DNA for the CDR3: TGTGCCAGCCGACTGGACAGGGGCTACGAGCAGTACTTC. It specifies CASRLDRGYEQYF.

The chain recombines TRBV19 with TRBJ1-1, with D possibly TRBD1 on 6 matching bases. The CDR3 is 14 residues long. V was clipped by 3 bases and J by 4 bases, with 12 bases between them. CDR1 and CDR2 from the germline V gene are LNHDA and SQIVND (reference sequence). The CDR3 DNA follows: TGTGCCAGTAGTATCGGGGGGCTAGGCACTGAAGCTTTCTTT. Encoded protein: CASSIGGLGTEAFF.

The rearrangement uses TRBV27 and TRBJ2-5; 9 nucleotides agree with TRBD2. This CDR3 has 15 residues. CDR1 MNHEY and CDR2 SMNVEV come from the germline V gene (reference sequence). V lost 3 bases to trimming and J lost 11 bases; unmatched junction nucleotides: 13. CDR3 residues: CASSFLLAGPGEQYF. CDR3 nucleotide sequence: TGTGCCAGCAGTTTCTTGCTAGCGGGACCGGGGGAGCAGTACTTC.

By proportion, this clone is medium-sized. The genes are TRBV6-1 and TRBJ2-1, with a possible D match to TRBD2 (6 bases). The germline V and J ends were trimmed by 2 bases and 4 bases, with 15 bases remaining between them. This CDR3 is built from 16 residues. Germline CDR1 and CDR2: MNHNS and SASEGT. The CDR3 DNA reads as TGTGCCAGCAGTGAAAGGGGCGGGACCCAATACAATGAGCAGTTCTTC. Protein sequence: CASSERGGTQYNEQFF.

The chain links TRBV11-2 to TRBJ1-1; D is perhaps TRBD1 (5 bases). Germline V gene data show CDR1 as SGHAT and CDR2 as FQNNGV. The CDR3 has 14 amino acids. Trimming cost V 2 bases and J 2 bases, with 9 bases left between them. CDR3 amino acids: CASSLRRGNTEAFF. CDR3 in DNA: TGTGCCAGCAGCTTACGTAGGGGCAACACTGAAGCTTTCTTT. Supplemented by reference TRBV11-2 and TRBJ1-1, the full variable domain reads EAGVAQSPRYKIIEKRQSVAFWCNPISGHATLYWYQQILGQGPKLLIQFQNNGVVDDSQLPKDRFSAERLKGVDSTLKIQPAKLEDSAVYLCASSLRRGNTEAFFGQGTRLTVV.

This chain links TRBV7-9 with TRBJ2-1, with TRBD2 matching 12 bases. Germline V CDR1 and CDR2: SEHNR, FQNEAQ (reference sequence). V gave up 4 bases and J gave up 4 bases; unmatched junction bases: 2. The CDR3 sequence is 15 residues long. The CDR3 region has the DNA TGTGCCAGCAGCTGGACTAGCGGGGCATACAATGAGCAGTTCTTC. Translating it yields CASSWTSGAYNEQFF.

This chain connects TRBV30 to TRBJ1-5, with D maybe TRBD1 (6 bases). Trimming took off 3 bases at V and 0 bases at J, with 6 bases between the two ends. Per the germline V gene, CDR1 is GTSNPN and CDR2 is SVGIG (reference sequence). The CDR3 contains 13 residues. This CDR3 is CAWRDSSNQPQHF. The CDR3 DNA is TGTGCCTGGAGGGACAGTAGCAATCAGCCCCAGCATTTT.